This T cell receptor beta chain derives from a study of cytomegalovirus exposure and HLA in healthy donors. Study findings and constraints: Cytomegalovirus status was reportedly diagnosed by the classifier with high specificity and sensitivity. Information on immune exposure was restricted to one variable (CMV serostatus).

V lost 5 bases to trimming and J lost 0 bases; unmatched junction nucleotides: 13. The CDR3 sequence is 19 residues long. Germline V lookup: CDR1 SNHLY, CDR2 FYNNEI. About this clone: What it recognizes is unknown.

In the PCR, 60 Vbeta and 13 Jbeta primers were used. Libraries were prepared by immunoSEQ multiplex PCR; TCRdb keeps only in-frame clonotypes and omits some of them. Among tens of thousands of clones, over 60% were seen once, and the ten largest hold approximately 6%. V and J are TRBV2 and TRBJ1-5, with TRBD1 matching 10 bases. Sequencing was done on a sample of PBMCs. The TCR originated in a female donor in good health and CMV-seronegative. The CDR3 loop reads CASSFSGTGVAVSNQPQHF. CDR3 nucleotide sequence: TGTGCCAGCAGTTTCTCCGGGACAGGGGTCGCGGTTAGCAATCAGCCCCAGCATTTT.